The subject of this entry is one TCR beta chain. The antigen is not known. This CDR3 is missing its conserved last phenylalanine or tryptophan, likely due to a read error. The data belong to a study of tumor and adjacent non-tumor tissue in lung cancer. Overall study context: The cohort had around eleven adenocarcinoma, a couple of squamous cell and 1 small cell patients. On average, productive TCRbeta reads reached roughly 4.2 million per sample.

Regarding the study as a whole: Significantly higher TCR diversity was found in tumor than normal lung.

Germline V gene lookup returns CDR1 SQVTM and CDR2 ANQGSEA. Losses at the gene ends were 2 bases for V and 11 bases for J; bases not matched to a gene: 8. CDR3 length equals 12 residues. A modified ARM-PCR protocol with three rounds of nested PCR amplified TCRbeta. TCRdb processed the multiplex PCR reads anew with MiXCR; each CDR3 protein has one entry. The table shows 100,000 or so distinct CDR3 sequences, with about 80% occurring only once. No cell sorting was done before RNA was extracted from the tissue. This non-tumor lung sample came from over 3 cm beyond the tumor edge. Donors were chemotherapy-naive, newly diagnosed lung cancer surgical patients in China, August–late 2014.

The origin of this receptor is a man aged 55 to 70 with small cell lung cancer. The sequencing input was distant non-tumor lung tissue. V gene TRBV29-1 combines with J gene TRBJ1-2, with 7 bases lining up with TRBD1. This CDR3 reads CSVERGHYVYTL. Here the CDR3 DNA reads TGCAGCGTTGAAAGGGGGCACTATGTTTACACCTTA.